There are many counts of the clone carrying this T cell receptor beta chain. This specimen belongs to a study of early T cells in non-severe SARS-CoV-2 infection. About the study: Sequencing was performed on bulk RNA from unsorted whole blood, leaving chains unpaired.

The protocol attached unique molecular identifiers to individual cDNA molecules. TCRdb analysed the 5' RACE reads with MiXCR anew, one entry per CDR3 protein. The sample has 25,000 to 35,000 distinct CDR3 sequences; around 6% are singletons. The sample comprised whole blood. The TCR comes from an adult who was a healthcare worker with PCR-confirmed SARS-CoV-2 infection or an uninfected control (not recorded which).

This CDR3 reads CASSSSLLAGGAYEQYF. The DNA of the CDR3 is TGTGCCAGCAGTTCCTCCTTACTAGCGGGAGGGGCCTACGAGCAGTACTTC. The chain recombines TRBV12-3 or TRBV12-4 with TRBJ2-7, with 13 positions matching TRBD2. The CDR3 is made up of 17 amino acids. V trimming: 4 bases; J trimming: 2 bases; junction bases outside the gene matches: 8.